What follows are 28 T cell receptor beta chains derived from one specimen sequenced in a study of T cells in localized non-small cell lung cancer. Repertoires were generated with immunoSEQ multiplex PCR, while TCRdb's copy carries only in-frame clones and drops some. The sample has roughly 26,000 clones, around nine tenths seen once. The sample was peripheral blood, taken before any cancer treatment. The receptors stem from a female donor over 55 with stage II squamous cell lung carcinoma.

V and J are TRBV11-2 and TRBJ2-4, with D tentatively TRBD2 (5 bases). The germline CDR1 and CDR2 sequences are SGHAT and FQNNGV. Trimming left V 5 bases short and J 0 bases short, with 14 bases between. The CDR3 runs to 16 residues. The CDR3: CASSPVPGIAKNIQYF. The CDR3 DNA sequence: TGTGCCAGCAGCCCAGTCCCGGGGATAGCCAAAAACATTCAGTACTTC.

CDR3 sequence reads: CASSPGRSSNEKLFF. The CDR3 DNA reads TGTGCCAGCTCACCGGGGCGCTCGTCGAATGAAAAACTGTTTTTT. V is TRBV18 and J is TRBJ1-4; D perhaps matches TRBD1 (5 bases). The ends were cut back, 3 bases at V and 5 bases at J, with 13 bases in the middle. Germline assignment: CDR1 KGHSH and CDR2 LQKENI. The CDR3 runs to 15 residues.

The V call is TRBV7-9, the J call TRBJ2-7, with D possibly being TRBD2 (6 bases). The CDR3 runs to 12 residues. The V end lost 7 bases, the J end lost 0 bases, and 7 bases lay between the germline ends. The germline V gene has CDR1 SEHNR and CDR2 FQNEAQ (reference sequence). CDR3 protein: CASNGGSYEQYF. The DNA for the CDR3 is TGTGCCAGCAACGGGGGCTCCTACGAGCAGTACTTC. The variable domain in full, completed from reference TRBV7-9 and TRBJ2-7, reads DTGVSQNPRHKITKRGQNVTFRCDPISEHNRLYWYRQTLGQGPEFLTYFQNEAQLEKSRLLSDRFSAERPKGSFSTLEIQRTEQGDSAMYLCASNGGSYEQYFGPGTRLTVT.

The chain employs TRBV28 and TRBJ1-5; no definite D call. The V and J ends lost 3 bases and 2 bases respectively, with 8 bases between them. This CDR3 is 14 amino acids long. The germline CDR1 and CDR2 sequences are MDHEN and SYDVKM. The CDR3 sequence: CASSFRSGNQPQHF. CDR3 sequence (DNA): TGTGCCAGCAGTTTTCGGTCTGGCAATCAGCCCCAGCATTTT.

V gene TRBV14 combines with J gene TRBJ2-7, with 9 nucleotides matching TRBD2. CDR1 and CDR2 from the germline V gene are SGHDN and FVKESK. This CDR3 comprises 15 residues. The V segment lost 4 bases and the J segment 4 bases; nucleotides outside the gene matches: 8. The CDR3 region is CASSRGSGSQYEQYF. Written as DNA, the CDR3 is TGTGCCAGCAGCCGGGGTAGCGGGAGCCAATACGAGCAGTACTTC.

V usage is TRBV7-3 and J usage is TRBJ2-1, with D unclear. This CDR3 comprises 13 residues. The V gene's germline CDR1 is SGHTA and CDR2 FQGTGA. V was shortened by 1 base and J by 7 bases, with 8 bases between the two germline ends. CDR3 residues: CASSLSAGNEQFF. The CDR3 DNA sequence: TGTGCCAGCAGCTTAAGCGCTGGAAATGAGCAGTTCTTC.

This chain connects TRBV19 to TRBJ2-2, with D perhaps given as TRBD1 or TRBD2 (5 bases each). The germline V gene encodes CDR1 LNHDA and CDR2 SQIVND (reference sequence). The CDR3 is 15 residues long. Trimming cost V 5 bases and J 7 bases, with 17 bases left between them. CDR3 in amino acids: CASSWQGSGDGELFF. Here the CDR3 DNA reads TGTGCCAGTAGTTGGCAGGGCAGCGGAGACGGGGAGCTGTTTTTT.

The V and J genes are TRBV11-3 and TRBJ2-7; no definite D call. The CDR3 loop spans 13 amino acids. Germline V CDR1 and CDR2: SGHNT, YENEEA. V was cut by 0 bases and J by 4 bases, with 7 bases left in between. The CDR3 loop reads CASSLDTQYEQYF. CDR3 DNA: TGTGCCAGCAGCTTAGATACCCAGTACGAGCAGTACTTC.

The V and J genes are TRBV30 and TRBJ2-7; D gene unclear. Trimming removed 0 bases at V and 3 bases at J, with 6 bases between. The CDR3 is 12 residues long. Germline V CDR1 and CDR2: GTSNPN, SVGIG (reference sequence). CDR3: CAWSVGNYEQYF. The CDR3 bases are TGTGCCTGGAGTGTAGGAAACTACGAGCAGTACTTC. The variable domain in full, completed from reference TRBV30 and TRBJ2-7, reads SQTIHQWPATLVQPVGSPLSLECTVEGTSNPNLYWYRQAAGRGLQLLFYSVGIGQISSEVPQNLSASRPQDRQFILSSKKLLLSDSGFYLCAWSVGNYEQYFGPGTRLTVT.

The J gene is TRBJ2-7, the V gene TRBV5-6; possible D gene TRBD2, 5 bases. Per the germline V gene, CDR1 is SGHDT and CDR2 is YYEEEE. The CDR3 length is 13 residues. V was cut by 0 bases and J by 5 bases, with 9 bases left in between. CDR3 sequence reads: CASSLVGSHEQYF. The CDR3 DNA follows: TGTGCCAGCAGCTTGGTTGGGAGCCACGAGCAGTACTTC.

V and J are TRBV14 and TRBJ2-3; D possibly matches TRBD1 or TRBD2 (5 bases each). Looked up from germline, CDR1 is SGHDN and CDR2 is FVKESK. The CDR3 is made up of 13 amino acids. V was clipped by 5 bases and J by 5 bases, with 11 bases between them. The CDR3 nucleotides read TGTGCCAGCAGCGGCCCTGGGGGAGATACGCAGTATTTT. The encoded protein is CASSGPGGDTQYF. The complete variable domain, with remaining parts taken from reference TRBV14 and TRBJ2-3, reads EAGVTQFPSHSVIEKGQTVTLRCDPISGHDNLYWYRRVMGKEIKFLLHFVKESKQDESGMPNNRFLAERTGGTYSTLKVQPAELEDSGVYFCASSGPGGDTQYFGPGTRLTVL.

The CDR3 region is CASSLPLGGVTEAFF. CDR3 nucleotide sequence: TGTGCCAGCAGCCTCCCGTTAGGGGGTGTTACTGAAGCTTTCTTT. The gene calls are TRBV28 and TRBJ1-1, with D tentatively TRBD1 (6 bases). The CDR3 has 15 amino acids. Germline V CDR1 and CDR2: MDHEN, SYDVKM. V gave up 6 bases and J gave up 5 bases, with 19 bases separating them. The entire variable domain, with the rest obtained from reference TRBV28 and TRBJ1-1, is as follows: DVKVTQSSRYLVKRTGEKVFLECVQDMDHENMFWYRQDPGLGLRLIYFSYDVKMKEKGDIPEGYSVSREKKERFSLILESASTNQTSMYLCASSLPLGGVTEAFFGQGTRLTVV.

V usage is TRBV5-8 and J usage is TRBJ1-1, with D possibly matching TRBD1 (5 bases). Trimming pared 5 bases from V and 0 bases from J, leaving 11 bases between. The CDR3 has 14 amino acids. Germline CDR1 is SGHTS and CDR2 is YDEGEE. CDR3 DNA: TGTGCCAGCAGTTGGGGACTGATGAACACTGAAGCTTTCTTT. Translation: CASSWGLMNTEAFF. Full variable domain (remainder filled in from reference TRBV5-8 and TRBJ1-1): EAGVTQSPTHLIKTRGQQATLRCSPISGHTSVYWYQQALGLGLQFLLWYDEGEERNRGNFPPRFSGRQFPNYSSELNVNALELEDSALYLCASSWGLMNTEAFFGQGTRLTVV.

This clone has only one observation. The chain employs TRBV7-2 and TRBJ1-1; TRBD1 is a possible D gene (5 bases). V was cut by 1 base and J by 3 bases, with 15 bases left in between. This CDR3 has 16 amino acids. CDR1 is SGHTA and CDR2 is FQGNSA in the germline V gene. The CDR3 DNA reads as TGTGCCAGCAGCTTAGTATACAGGCAAACCTACACTGAAGCTTTCTTT. Protein product: CASSLVYRQTYTEAFF.

The rearrangement uses TRBV11-2 and TRBJ2-3, with D unresolved. The germline V gene encodes CDR1 SGHAT and CDR2 FQNNGV. V lost 0 bases and J 2 bases, leaving 9 bases between the germline ends. The CDR3 sequence is 15 residues long. CDR3 in DNA: TGTGCCAGCAGCTTAGATCTGGGGAACACAGATACGCAGTATTTT. It yields the protein CASSLDLGNTDTQYF.

This chain uses TRBV30 with TRBJ2-3; possible D gene TRBD2, 6 bases. The V gene's germline CDR1 is GTSNPN and CDR2 SVGIG (reference sequence). V dropped 3 bases and J dropped 2 bases, with 15 bases sitting between them. The CDR3 is made up of 15 amino acids. The CDR3 DNA sequence: TGTGCCTGGAGCCGGGGGACCGGCCCCACAGATACGCAGTATTTT. Translating gives CAWSRGTGPTDTQYF.

This clone was observed a few times. The rearrangement uses TRBV11-2 and TRBJ2-7; 7 bases are a match to TRBD2. The V gene's germline CDR1 is SGHAT and CDR2 FQNNGV. With V trimmed by 5 bases and J by 3 bases, 4 bases remained unmatched. The CDR3 covers 13 residues. This CDR3 is CASSKRTSYEQYF. The CDR3 DNA sequence: TGTGCCAGCAGCAAGCGGACTAGCTACGAGCAGTACTTC.

The V and J genes are TRBV13 and TRBJ2-7; a possible D gene is TRBD1 (5 bases). Germline loops: CDR1 PRHDT, CDR2 FYEKMQ (reference sequence). There are 14 residues in the CDR3. Between the trimmed V and J ends, which lost 5 bases and 3 bases, there was a span of 14 bases. The CDR3 sequence is CASSLRLGDYEQYF. The CDR3 region has the DNA TGTGCCAGCAGCCTACGGTTAGGGGACTACGAGCAGTACTTC.

The rearrangement uses TRBV19 and TRBJ1-5; D might be TRBD1 (6 bases). CDR1 is LNHDA, CDR2 SQIVND, per germline (reference sequence). The CDR3 is made up of 13 amino acids. The V and J ends lost 10 bases and 7 bases respectively, with 17 bases between them. For the CDR3, the DNA is TGTGCCACTGCGTCAGGGGACTGGCAGCCCCAGCATTTT. This gives the protein CATASGDWQPQHF. The full variable domain, in which reference TRBV19 and TRBJ1-5 provide the parts outside the CDR3, is DGGITQSPKYLFRKEGQNVTLSCEQNLNHDAMYWYRQDPGQGLRLIYYSQIVNDFQKGDIAEGYSVSREKKESFPLTVTSAQKNPTAFYLCATASGDWQPQHFGDGTRLSIL.

CDR3 protein: CASSIDNSGRRRDTQYF. The DNA for the CDR3 is TGTGCCAGTAGTATAGATAATAGCGGGAGAAGGAGAGATACGCAGTATTTT. The rearrangement links TRBV19 to TRBJ2-3; 9 nucleotides agree with TRBD2. Unmatched junction bases numbered 9, after V lost 0 bases and J lost 5 bases. The V gene's germline CDR1 is LNHDA and CDR2 SQIVND (reference sequence). The CDR3 is 17 residues long. Based on the CDR3 plus reference TRBV19 and TRBJ2-3, the full variable domain is DGGITQSPKYLFRKEGQNVTLSCEQNLNHDAMYWYRQDPGQGLRLIYYSQIVNDFQKGDIAEGYSVSREKKESFPLTVTSAQKNPTAFYLCASSIDNSGRRRDTQYFGPGTRLTVL.

This chain connects TRBV19 to TRBJ2-2; 10 bases align to TRBD1. From germline, CDR1 is LNHDA and CDR2 SQIVND (reference sequence). Trimming took 5 bases from V and 8 from J; bases not matched to a gene: 14. CDR3 length: 17 residues. CDR3 sequence: CASSVYGTGAALGELFF. CDR3 in DNA: TGTGCCAGTAGTGTCTACGGGACAGGGGCGGCCTTAGGGGAGCTGTTTTTT.

This chain joins TRBV5-1 and TRBJ2-5; D may be TRBD2 (5 bases). With 0 bases removed from V and 4 bases from J, the gap between germline ends came to 13 bases. The CDR3 spans 15 residues. CDR1 and CDR2 from the germline V gene are SGHRS and YFSETQ. The DNA for the CDR3 is TGCGCCAGCAGCTTGGTGGCGGGCGCCCCAGAGACCCAGTACTTC. Translating gives CASSLVAGAPETQYF.

The chain carries TRBV5-1 and TRBJ1-1, with 7 bases aligning to TRBD1. From germline, CDR1 is SGHRS and CDR2 YFSETQ. V was clipped by 3 bases and J by 4 bases; unmatched bases: 18. CDR3 length equals 18 residues. DNA for the CDR3: TGCGCCAGCAGCTCGCAAGGGGGCGGATCGGTTGTGGGCACTGAAGCTTTCTTT. Translation gives CASSSQGGGSVVGTEAFF.

CDR3 sequence reads: CASRKGMEETQYF. The CDR3 nucleotides are TGTGCCAGCAGGAAGGGGATGGAGGAGACCCAGTACTTC. This chain uses TRBV2 with TRBJ2-5; TRBD1 might be the D (5 bases). This CDR3 has 13 residues. Between the trimmed V and J ends, which lost 6 bases and 5 bases, there was a span of 13 bases. Germline V gene sequence: CDR1 SNHLY, CDR2 FYNNEI.

This chain links TRBV7-3 with TRBJ2-7, with a weak D call TRBD1 (6 bases). The CDR3 loop spans 14 amino acids. Germline CDR1 is SGHTA and CDR2 is FQGTGA. V was cut by 1 base and J by 5 bases, with 12 bases left in between. The CDR3 is CASSLSQGSHEQYF. CDR3 DNA sequence: TGTGCCAGCAGCTTAAGCCAGGGGTCCCACGAGCAGTACTTC.

The chain carries TRBV2 and TRBJ1-1, with D maybe TRBD1 (6 bases). Germline V lookup: CDR1 SNHLY, CDR2 FYNNEI. The CDR3 extends over 16 amino acids. V dropped 5 bases and J dropped 3 bases, with 19 bases sitting between them. The CDR3: CASSPINRAWDTEAFF. CDR3 DNA sequence: TGTGCCAGCAGTCCCATAAACAGGGCCTGGGACACTGAAGCTTTCTTT.

The J gene is TRBJ2-1, the V gene TRBV19; tentative D call: TRBD1 (5 bases). The CDR3 is 13 amino acids. Trimming removed 5 bases at V and 3 bases at J, with 8 bases between. Germline assignment: CDR1 LNHDA and CDR2 SQIVND (reference sequence). The CDR3 sequence: CASSWQGYNEQFF. The CDR3 nucleotides read TGTGCCAGTAGTTGGCAGGGCTACAATGAGCAGTTCTTC.

The chain couples TRBV10-1 to TRBJ2-3; unclear D gene. Germline loops: CDR1 WNHNN, CDR2 SYGVQD (reference sequence). The CDR3 contains 14 residues. The ends were cut back, 5 bases at V and 5 bases at J, with 14 bases in the middle. The CDR3 reads CASSQRPLGDTQYF. The CDR3 nucleotides read TGCGCCAGCAGTCAACGGCCTTTGGGAGATACGCAGTATTTT.